The rows below give T cell receptor beta chains drawn from one sample of a study of cytomegalovirus exposure and HLA in healthy donors. Profiled with immunoSEQ multiplex PCR; TCRdb holds only in-frame clones, not every one. With around 200,000 clones in the sample, the ten largest clones hold 0.95% to 1.3%. The sequencing input was PBMCs. The receptors originated from a girl aged 2-10 years in good health and CMV-seropositive. Each CDR3 is given with its conserved first and last residue. D genes are given only for firm matches.

J,V,D,CDR3,DNA
TRBJ2-7,TRBV18,TRBD1,CASSPGTGDRGVAEQYF,TGTGCCAGCTCCCCTGGGACAGGGGACCGCGGCGTCGCAGAGCAGTACTTC
TRBJ1-5,TRBV6-5,NA,CASSPRGGVNQPQHF,TGTGCCAGCAGTCCCCGAGGGGGAGTTAATCAGCCCCAGCATTTT
TRBJ2-1,TRBV9,TRBD1,CASSDRTGVKEQFF,TGTGCCAGCAGCGACCGGACAGGGGTAAAGGAGCAGTTCTTC
TRBJ1-2,TRBV28,TRBD1,CASRQQGPYASYTF,TGTGCCAGCAGACAACAGGGGCCCTACGCCAGCTACACCTTC
TRBJ2-2,TRBV11-2,NA,CASSVQGRRTGELFF,TGTGCCAGCAGCGTACAGGGTAGGCGCACCGGGGAGCTGTTTTTT
TRBJ2-1,TRBV10-3,NA,CAISNISRDEQFF,TGTGCCATCAGCAACATCAGTCGGGATGAGCAGTTCTTC
TRBJ2-7,TRBV27,NA,CASSFWLEGPYEQYF,TGTGCCAGCAGTTTTTGGCTGGAGGGACCCTACGAGCAGTACTTC
TRBJ2-2,TRBV6-1,TRBD1,CASSTGAKRTGELFF,TGTGCCAGCAGTACAGGGGCCAAACGCACCGGGGAGCTGTTTTTT
TRBJ1-2,TRBV5-1,NA,CASSLGPGDDSYGYTF,TGCGCCAGCAGCTTGGGGCCGGGGGACGACTCCTATGGCTACACCTTC
TRBJ2-5,TRBV29-1,NA,CSVGDRRQETQYF,TGCAGCGTTGGAGACAGAAGACAAGAGACCCAGTACTTC
TRBJ1-4,TRBV5-8,NA,CASSGRTAGTNEKLFF,TGTGCCAGCAGCGGAAGGACTGCGGGAACTAATGAAAAACTGTTTTTT
TRBJ2-7,TRBV28,TRBD2,CASSRLAGVSEQYF,TGTGCCAGCAGTCGACTAGCGGGAGTATCCGAGCAGTACTTC
TRBJ1-1,TRBV5-4,NA,CASSYPGTPRLNTEAFF,TGTGCCAGCAGCTACCCCGGGACTCCCAGGTTGAACACTGAAGCTTTCTTT
TRBJ1-2,TRBV28,NA,CASRNPDTYYGYTF,TGTGCCAGCAGAAACCCCGACACGTACTATGGCTACACCTTC
TRBJ2-7,TRBV10-3,TRBD1,CAISPGQGSYEQYF,TGTGCCATCAGCCCCGGACAGGGGTCCTACGAGCAGTACTTC
TRBJ1-2,TRBV19,TRBD1,CASSTGTGGYGYTF,TGTGCCAGTAGTACGGGGACAGGGGGCTATGGCTACACCTTC